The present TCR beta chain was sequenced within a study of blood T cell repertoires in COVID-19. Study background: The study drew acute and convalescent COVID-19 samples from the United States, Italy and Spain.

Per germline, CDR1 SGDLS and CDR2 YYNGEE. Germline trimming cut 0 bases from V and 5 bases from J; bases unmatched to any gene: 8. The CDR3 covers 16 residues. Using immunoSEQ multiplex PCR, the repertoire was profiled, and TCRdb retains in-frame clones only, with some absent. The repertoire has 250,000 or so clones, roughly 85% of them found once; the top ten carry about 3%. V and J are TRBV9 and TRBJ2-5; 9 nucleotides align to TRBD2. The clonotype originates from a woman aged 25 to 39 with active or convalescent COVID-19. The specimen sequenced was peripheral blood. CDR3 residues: CASSVGGGGATETQYF. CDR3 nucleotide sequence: TGTGCCAGCAGCGTAGGTGGCGGGGGGGCCACGGAGACCCAGTACTTC.